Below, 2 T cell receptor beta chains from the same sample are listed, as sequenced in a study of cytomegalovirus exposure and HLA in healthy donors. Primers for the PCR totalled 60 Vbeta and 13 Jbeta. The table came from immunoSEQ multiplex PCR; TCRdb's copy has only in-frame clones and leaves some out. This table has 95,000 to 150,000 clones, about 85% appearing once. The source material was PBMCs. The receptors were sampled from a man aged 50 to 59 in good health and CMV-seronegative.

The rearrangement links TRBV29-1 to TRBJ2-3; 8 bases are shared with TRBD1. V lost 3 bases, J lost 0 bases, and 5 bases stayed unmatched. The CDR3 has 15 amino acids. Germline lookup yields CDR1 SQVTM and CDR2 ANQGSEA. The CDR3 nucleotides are TGCAGCGTTGATATGGGACAGGAGAGCACAGATACGCAGTATTTT. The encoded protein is CSVDMGQESTDTQYF.

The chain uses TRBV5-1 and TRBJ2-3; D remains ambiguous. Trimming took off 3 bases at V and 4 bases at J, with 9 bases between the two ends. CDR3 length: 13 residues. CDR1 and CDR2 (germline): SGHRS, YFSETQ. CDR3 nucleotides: TGCGCCAGCAGCTGGCAACGGGCAGATACGCAGTATTTT. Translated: CASSWQRADTQYF.